The 15 T cell receptor beta chains below were found in one sample sequenced in a study of tumor-infiltrating lymphocytes in primary liver carcinoma. Co-extraction of RNA and DNA was performed on about 19-30 mg of unsorted bulk tissue. The template, 450 to 650 ng total RNA, yielded TCR beta cDNA made with a constant-region primer. Libraries covering TCR beta were generated through three nested multiplex PCR rounds (using a slightly modified ARM-PCR). Amplification in the first two PCR rounds was performed using TRBV1-TRBV30 forward primers and a C-beta reverse primer for roughly 9 cycles each. TCRdb analysed the multiplex PCR reads with MiXCR anew, one entry per CDR3 protein. This table holds some 190,000 distinct CDR3 sequences, around four fifths found once. Sample: tumor tissue from primary liver carcinoma. Receptors originate from a man between 35 and 55 years old with primary liver carcinoma and hepatitis B virus infection.

In the case of this clonotype: This CDR3 fails to terminate in the conserved phenylalanine or tryptophan, so it likely reflects a read error. The chain combines TRBV6-5 with TRBJ2-7, with a possible D match to TRBD2 (5 bases). Trimming removed 4 bases at V and 3 bases at J, with 13 bases between. Germline CDR1 reads MNHEY; CDR2 reads SVGAGI. This CDR3 contains 14 residues. Here the CDR3 DNA reads TGTGCCAGCAGTTCCCTTAGTGGGAGCTACGAGCAGTACTAC. The encoded protein is CASSSLSGSYEQYY.

For this clonotype: Germline and junction disagree at one end, which may indicate a read error. This chain connects TRBV7-8 to TRBJ2-7; 8 bases match TRBD1. This CDR3 has 15 amino acids. The germline V gene has CDR1 SGHVS and CDR2 FQNEAQ. The DNA for the CDR3 is TGTGCCAGCAGCTCTTATGGCAGGGGGCCCTACGAACAGTACTTC. Translation: CASSSYGRGPYEQYF.

As for this clonotype: Given a much more abundant clone one base away, this may be a read error. The rearrangement joins TRBV9 to TRBJ2-1; 8 bases map to TRBD1. This CDR3 has 15 residues. V lost 6 bases to trimming and J lost 9 bases; unmatched junction nucleotides: 14. Germline V gene lookup returns CDR1 SGDLS and CDR2 YYNGEE. The CDR3 bases are TGTGCCAGCACCCGCGGGACAGGTGGTAGTGTTGAGCAGTTCTTC. This codes for CASTRGTGGSVEQFF.

The CDR3 sequence: CSVTDKWGNIQYF. The CDR3 region has the DNA TGCAGTGTTACGGACAAGTGGGGGAACATTCAGTACTTC. This chain joins TRBV29-1 and TRBJ2-4; either TRBD1 or TRBD2 may supply D (5 bases each). Germline-derived CDR1 and CDR2 are SQVTM and ANQGSEA. This CDR3 region has 13 residues.

Of note for this clonotype: One junction end does not reproduce the germline sequence, and a read error may be involved. The gene calls are TRBV6-1 and TRBJ2-3; either TRBD1 or TRBD2 may fit D (5 bases each). Germline CDR1 reads MNHNS; CDR2 reads SASEGT. CDR3 length: 12 residues. The CDR3 sequence: CDSSDGGATQYF. The DNA for the CDR3 is TGTGACAGCAGTGATGGGGGAGCTACGCAATATTTT.

Remarks on this clonotype: One end of the junction is discordant with germline, which a read error may explain. The rearrangement joins TRBV28 to TRBJ2-3; 8 bases match TRBD1. CDR1 is MDHEN and CDR2 is SYDVKM in the germline V gene. This CDR3 is 13 amino acids long. The CDR3 nucleotides are TGTGCCAGCAGATTACAGGGGGTACATACGCATTATTTT. This translates into CASRLQGVHTHYF.

The gene calls are TRBV15 and TRBJ2-1; perhaps TRBD2 as D (6 bases). Germline CDR1 LNHNV, CDR2 YYDKDF (reference sequence). The CDR3 runs 16 residues. Trimming removed 6 bases from V and 4 bases from J, with 19 bases in between. CDR3 nucleotide sequence: TGTGCCACCAGGATCCGGGAGTCCCACCTATACAATGAGCAGTTCTTC. It is translated as CATRIRESHLYNEQFF.

With regard to this clonotype: Since no conserved phenylalanine or tryptophan closes the CDR3, a read error is the likely cause. The CDR3 bases are TGTGCCAGCACCCGTGGGAGTTCCGCCTACGAGCAGTACATC. Residues: CASTRGSSAYEQYI. This rearrangement joins TRBV11-2 to TRBJ2-7, with TRBD2 as a possible D gene (5 bases). Trimming took 7 bases from V and 2 from J, leaving 15 bases between them. This CDR3 is 14 amino acids long. Germline V lookup: CDR1 SGHAT, CDR2 FQNNGV.

Concerning this clonotype itself: Its ends do not fully match the called genes, so a read error is possible. The chain links TRBV7-9 to TRBJ1-1, with D unresolved. The CDR3 is 12 residues long. CDR1 and CDR2 (germline): SEHNR, FQNEAQ (reference sequence). In DNA form, the CDR3 reads TGTACCGGCAGCTTGAGCGAGACTGAAGCTCTCTTT. It codes for CTGSLSETEALF.

The chain links TRBV10-3 to TRBJ2-2; 11 nucleotides agree with TRBD2. Germline CDR1 is ENHRY and CDR2 is SYGVKD. V shed 7 bases, J shed 10 bases, and the junction held 5 bases outside the gene matches. The CDR3 length is 13 residues. CDR3 bases: TGTGCCATCACCGGGACTAGCGGAGAGGAGCTGTTTTTT. It is translated as CAITGTSGEELFF.

The chain carries TRBV29-1 and TRBJ2-5; possible D gene TRBD2, 5 bases. The CDR3 is 12 residues long. CDR1 and CDR2 from the germline V gene are SQVTM and ANQGSEA. V was shortened by 6 bases and J by 10 bases, with 18 bases between the two germline ends. CDR3 loop: CSVLIGMEDQYF. The CDR3 region has the DNA TGCAGCGTCCTAATAGGGATGGAGGACCAGTACTTC.

This clonotype has more than one count but fewer than ten. The chain carries TRBV6-1 and TRBJ1-1, with D possibly TRBD1 on 6 matching bases. The CDR3 sequence is 14 residues long. V was cut by 7 bases and J by 4 bases, with 16 bases left in between. Germline CDR1 reads MNHNS; CDR2 reads SASEGT. CDR3 in amino acids: CASNHGQRGTEAFF. The CDR3 nucleotides are TGTGCCAGCAATCACGGACAGAGGGGCACTGAAGCTTTCTTT.

The gene calls are TRBV5-4 and TRBJ1-6, with 9 bases lining up with TRBD1. Per germline, CDR1 SGHNT and CDR2 YYREEE (reference sequence). The CDR3 runs 12 residues. CDR3 in DNA: TGTACCTGCACCGGACAGGGGTCACCCCTCCACTTT. Its translation is CTCTGQGSPLHF.

Concerning this clonotype: At one end the junction does not follow the germline gene, possibly because of a read error. This chain uses TRBV29-1 with TRBJ1-1; 8 bases line up with TRBD1. The CDR3 consists of 15 residues. Germline V gives CDR1 SQVTM, CDR2 ANQGSEA. The CDR3 bases are TGCAGCGTTGCAGGGGGCTTGGGGACGAACACTGAAGTTTTCTTT. Protein: CSVAGGLGTNTEVFF.

Turning to this clonotype: The CDR3 does not end in the conserved phenylalanine or tryptophan, so this is likely a read error. This chain connects TRBV12-3 or TRBV12-4 to TRBJ2-3; D remains unclear. The CDR3 sequence is 15 residues long. Trimming took 5 bases from V and 4 from J, leaving 16 bases between them. CDR3: CASSPFSSFSDTQYY. The CDR3 bases are TGTGCCAGCAGTCCCTTCTCCTCGTTCTCAGATACGCAGTATTAT.